The rows below give T cell receptor beta chains drawn from one sample of a study of T cell responses to AZD1222 COVID-19 vaccine. Repertoires were generated with immunoSEQ multiplex PCR, while TCRdb's copy carries only in-frame clones and drops some. The sample shows under 120,000 clones, approximately 92% of them seen only once. Sequencing was performed on peripheral blood, taken on day 0 of AZD1222 vaccination. These receptors originate from an adult in good health. Each CDR3 is given with its conserved first and last residue. D genes are given only for firm matches. Clone size appears in some rows only: once, few, many, or a class for an expanded clone.

CDR3: CASTLQGLNTEAFF; DNA: TGTGCCAGTACCTTACAGGGGCTGAACACTGAAGCTTTCTTT; V: TRBV19; D: TRBD1; J: TRBJ1-1; size: NA
CDR3: CASTSRGREDTQYF; DNA: TGTGCCAGCACTTCAAGGGGTAGAGAGGATACGCAGTATTTT; V: TRBV28; D: NA; J: TRBJ2-3; size: NA
CDR3: CASRGVYGYTF; DNA: TGTGCCAGTCGGGGGGTCTATGGCTACACCTTC; V: TRBV12-3/TRBV12-4; D: NA; J: TRBJ1-2; size: few
CDR3: CASSIVDSFNEKLFF; DNA: TGTGCCAGTAGTATAGTGGACAGTTTTAATGAAAAACTGTTTTTT; V: TRBV19; D: NA; J: TRBJ1-4; size: NA
CDR3: CASRAPGQGTYGYTF; DNA: TGTGCCAGCAGGGCACCGGGACAGGGGACCTATGGCTACACCTTC; V: TRBV11-2; D: TRBD1; J: TRBJ1-2; size: once
CDR3: CASSYSGGDTEAFF; DNA: TGTGCCAGCAGTTACTCCGGGGGTGACACTGAAGCTTTCTTT; V: TRBV6-2/TRBV6-3; D: NA; J: TRBJ1-1; size: NA
CDR3: CATKDRERTEAFF; DNA: TGTGCCACTAAAGACAGGGAGAGGACTGAAGCTTTCTTT; V: TRBV19; D: TRBD1; J: TRBJ1-1; size: NA
CDR3: CASSLGRQETQYF; DNA: TGTGCCAGCAGCCTAGGCAGACAAGAGACCCAGTACTTC; V: TRBV3-1/TRBV3-2; D: NA; J: TRBJ2-5; size: NA
CDR3: CASSSRLAGGADTQYF; DNA: TGTGCCAGCAGCTCCCGGCTAGCGGGAGGCGCAGATACGCAGTATTTT; V: TRBV11-1; D: TRBD2; J: TRBJ2-3; size: NA
CDR3: CASSFDSYTGELFF; DNA: TGTGCCAGCAGCTTTGACTCCTACACCGGGGAGCTGTTTTTT; V: TRBV7-2; D: NA; J: TRBJ2-2; size: NA
CDR3: CASSFPGPNEKLFF; DNA: TGTGCCAGCAGTTTCCCCGGACCAAATGAAAAACTGTTTTTT; V: TRBV27; D: NA; J: TRBJ1-4; size: NA
CDR3: CASSLRAPEAGSLMKKLFF; DNA: TGTGCCAGCAGTTTAAGGGCCCCAGAGGCGGGAAGTTTAATGAAAAAACTGTTTTTT; V: TRBV27; D: NA; J: TRBJ1-4; size: NA
CDR3: CASSPSGGHTGELFF; DNA: TGTGCCAGCAGTCCTTCGGGGGGCCACACCGGGGAGCTGTTTTTT; V: TRBV6-5; D: NA; J: TRBJ2-2; size: NA
CDR3: CASSPGRDADTQYF; DNA: TGTGCCAGCTCACCGGGCAGGGATGCAGATACGCAGTATTTT; V: TRBV18; D: NA; J: TRBJ2-3; size: NA
CDR3: CASSLEYTQYF; DNA: TGTGCCAGCAGCTTAGAGTATACGCAGTATTTT; V: TRBV7-8; D: NA; J: TRBJ2-3; size: NA
CDR3: CASSLETGGRETQYF; DNA: TGTGCCAGCAGCTTAGAGACAGGAGGGAGGGAGACCCAGTACTTC; V: TRBV7-2; D: NA; J: TRBJ2-5; size: NA
CDR3: CASSPNRGDGYTF; DNA: TGTGCCAGCAGTCCAAACAGGGGTGATGGCTACACCTTC; V: TRBV2; D: TRBD1; J: TRBJ1-2; size: NA
CDR3: CASSDTQGNYGYTF; DNA: TGTGCCAGCAGCGATACACAGGGGAACTATGGCTACACCTTC; V: TRBV6-6; D: TRBD1; J: TRBJ1-2; size: NA
CDR3: CSVDKGGLNTEAFF; DNA: TGCAGCGTCGACAAGGGGGGACTGAACACTGAAGCTTTCTTT; V: TRBV29-1; D: NA; J: TRBJ1-1; size: NA
CDR3: CASSLDQDPEAFF; DNA: TGTGCCAGCAGCTTAGACCAGGACCCTGAAGCTTTCTTT; V: TRBV11-1; D: NA; J: TRBJ1-1; size: NA
CDR3: CASSETGFMNTEAFF; DNA: TGTGCCAGCAGTGAGACGGGATTCATGAACACTGAAGCTTTCTTT; V: TRBV2; D: NA; J: TRBJ1-1; size: NA
CDR3: CASSPRQGTNEKLFF; DNA: TGTGCCAGCAGCCCCCGACAGGGGACTAATGAAAAACTGTTTTTT; V: TRBV9; D: TRBD1; J: TRBJ1-4; size: NA
CDR3: CASSLARVNTEAFF; DNA: TGTGCCAGCAGCTTAGCGAGGGTGAACACTGAAGCTTTCTTT; V: TRBV7-9; D: NA; J: TRBJ1-1; size: NA
CDR3: CASSIKWGGNQPQHF; DNA: TGTGCCAGTAGTATTAAGTGGGGTGGCAATCAGCCCCAGCATTTT; V: TRBV19; D: NA; J: TRBJ1-5; size: NA
CDR3: CASSESRGGYTGELFF; DNA: TGTGCCAGCAGTGAATCCAGGGGCGGTTACACCGGGGAGCTGTTTTTT; V: TRBV25-1; D: NA; J: TRBJ2-2; size: NA
CDR3: CASSMGREGNQPQHF; DNA: TGTGCCAGTAGTATGGGCAGGGAGGGGAATCAGCCCCAGCATTTT; V: TRBV19; D: NA; J: TRBJ1-5; size: NA